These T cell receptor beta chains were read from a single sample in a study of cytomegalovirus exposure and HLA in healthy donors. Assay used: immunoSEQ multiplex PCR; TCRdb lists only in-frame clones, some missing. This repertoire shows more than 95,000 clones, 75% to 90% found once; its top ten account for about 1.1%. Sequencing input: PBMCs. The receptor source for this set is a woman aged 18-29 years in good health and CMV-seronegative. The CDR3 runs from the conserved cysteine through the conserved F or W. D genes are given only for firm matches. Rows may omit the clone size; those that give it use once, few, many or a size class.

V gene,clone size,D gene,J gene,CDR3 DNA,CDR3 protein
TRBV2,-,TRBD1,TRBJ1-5,TGTGCCAGCAGCCGAGACAGGGAAGGCAATCAGCCCCAGCATTTT,CASSRDREGNQPQHF
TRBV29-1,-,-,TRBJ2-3,TGCAGCGTTGACGAGAGCACAGATACGCAGTATTTT,CSVDESTDTQYF
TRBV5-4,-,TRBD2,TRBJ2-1,TGTGCCAGCAGCTCCGTTGGGGCGGGGGACAATGAGCAGTTCTTC,CASSSVGAGDNEQFF
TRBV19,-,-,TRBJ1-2,TGTGCCAGTAGTATTCGTGGGGCGGCAGGGGCCAACTATGGCTACACCTTC,CASSIRGAAGANYGYTF
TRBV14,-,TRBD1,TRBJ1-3,TGTGCCAGCAGCCTAAGGACAGGTCACAGCTCTGGAAACACCATATATTTT,CASSLRTGHSSGNTIYF
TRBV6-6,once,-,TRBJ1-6,TGTGCCAGCAGTTACGGAGGGGAGGGTTCACCCCTCCACTTT,CASSYGGEGSPLHF
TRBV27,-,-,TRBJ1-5,TGTGCCAGCAGTTTCGGGGGGGCTTTTAATCAGCCCCAGCATTTT,CASSFGGAFNQPQHF
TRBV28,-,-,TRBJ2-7,TGTGCCAGCAGCCTCGGGGGTCCCTACGAGCAGTACTTC,CASSLGGPYEQYF
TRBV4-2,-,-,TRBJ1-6,TGTGCCAGCAGCCTAACAGGGATTGATGATTCACCCCTCCACTTT,CASSLTGIDDSPLHF
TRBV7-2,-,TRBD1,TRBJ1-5,TGTGCCAGCAGCTATCGACAGGGTAAAAATCAGCCCCAGCATTTT,CASSYRQGKNQPQHF
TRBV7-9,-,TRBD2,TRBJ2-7,TGTGCCAGCAGCCAAACCGGGACTAGCGGTTCCTACGAGCAGTACTTC,CASSQTGTSGSYEQYF
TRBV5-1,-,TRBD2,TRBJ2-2,TGCGCCAGCAGCTTGGTAGCGGGCCGTGGCACCGGGGAGCTGTTTTTT,CASSLVAGRGTGELFF
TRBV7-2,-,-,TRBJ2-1,TGTGCCAGCAGCTTAGAGTCTAGATTGGGGCAGTTCTTC,CASSLESRLGQFF
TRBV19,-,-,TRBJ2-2,TGTGCCAGTAGTATCCCGCAGGGGTCCGGGGAGCTGTTTTTT,CASSIPQGSGELFF
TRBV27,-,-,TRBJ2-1,TGTGCCAGCAGTTCAGGACAGTACAATGAGCAGTTCTTC,CASSSGQYNEQFF
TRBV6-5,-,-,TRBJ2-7,TGTGCCAGCAGTCCCCGGGACATTGGCTCCTACGAGCAGTACTTC,CASSPRDIGSYEQYF
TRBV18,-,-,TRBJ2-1,TGTGCCAGCTCACCACGGGCGGGGGCAGATGAGCAGTTCTTC,CASSPRAGADEQFF
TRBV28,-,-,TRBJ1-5,TGTGCCAGCCGCGGGGGTAGCAATCAGCCCCAGCATTTT,CASRGGSNQPQHF
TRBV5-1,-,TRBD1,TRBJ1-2,TGCGCCAGCAGCTTGTTTGACGGGACAGACTATGGCTACACCTTC,CASSLFDGTDYGYTF
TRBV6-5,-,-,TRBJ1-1,TGTGCCAGCAGTAGTAGGGAGGGCACTGAAGCTTTCTTT,CASSSREGTEAFF
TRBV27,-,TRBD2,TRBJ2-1,TGTGCCAGCAGTTTACCGAGCTCCGGGACTAGCTTGAGTGAGCAGTTCTTC,CASSLPSSGTSLSEQFF
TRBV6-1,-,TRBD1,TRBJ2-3,TGTGCCAGCAGTGGGTCCCAGGGGGCAGGAGGGGGGTACACAGATACGCAGTATTTT,CASSGSQGAGGGYTDTQYF
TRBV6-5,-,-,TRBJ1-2,TGTGCCAGCAGTTACGACGAACACGAATCGGGCTATGGCTACACCTTC,CASSYDEHESGYGYTF
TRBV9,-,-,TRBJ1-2,TGTGCCAGCAGCGTAGTCGCTCTTCCAGACTATGGCTACACCTTC,CASSVVALPDYGYTF
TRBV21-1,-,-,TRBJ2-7,TGTGCCAGCAGCGGAGGCCAGCGGGAGGGCCCATACGAGCAGTACTTC,CASSGGQREGPYEQYF
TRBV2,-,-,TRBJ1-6,TGTGCCAGCAGTGAAGCCGGACACAATAATTCACCCCTCCACTTT,CASSEAGHNNSPLHF
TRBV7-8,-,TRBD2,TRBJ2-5,TGTGCCAGCAGCTTAGTGCGGGGGACCAAAGAGACCCAGTACTTC,CASSLVRGTKETQYF
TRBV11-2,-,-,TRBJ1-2,TGTGCCAGCAGCTTAGCAGGCCAGAACTATGGCTACACCTTC,CASSLAGQNYGYTF
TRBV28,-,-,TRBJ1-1,TGTGCCAGCAGTCTCAGGGGTTTCACTGAAGCTTTCTTT,CASSLRGFTEAFF
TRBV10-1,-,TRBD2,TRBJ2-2,TGCGCCAGCAGTGAGACGCTAGCGGGGTTCACCGGGGAGCTGTTTTTT,CASSETLAGFTGELFF
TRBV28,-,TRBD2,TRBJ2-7,TGTGCCAGCATAAGTAGCGGGAGCTACGAGCAGTACTTC,CASISSGSYEQYF
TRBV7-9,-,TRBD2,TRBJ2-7,TGTGCCAGCAGCTCGACCGGGACTAGCGGCTACGAGCAGTACTTC,CASSSTGTSGYEQYF
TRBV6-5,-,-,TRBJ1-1,TGTGCCAGCAAGTTATTTGGGAGGAATGAAGCTTTCTTT,CASKLFGRNEAFF
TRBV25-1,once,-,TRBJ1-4,TGTGCCAGCAGTGACCGGCCTACAGGGGAAAAACTGTTTTTT,CASSDRPTGEKLFF